A single sample gave rise to the 2 T cell receptor beta chains below, sequenced in a study of T cell responses to AZD1222 COVID-19 vaccine. The data were produced by immunoSEQ multiplex PCR, yet TCRdb's version contains in-frame clones alone and is incomplete. The data contain some 170,000 clones, more than 90% of them singletons. The sequences come from peripheral blood, collected on day 0 of AZD1222 vaccination. These TCRs come from an adult in good health.

The chain has TRBV4-1 and TRBJ1-2; TRBD1 matches at 7 bases. CDR1 and CDR2 (germline): MGHRA, YSYEKL. The CDR3 contains 14 residues. V dropped 2 bases and J dropped 5; count of bases not matched to a gene: 5. The CDR3 spells CASSQTGDRYGYTF. For the CDR3, the DNA is TGCGCCAGCAGCCAAACAGGGGATCGGTATGGCTACACCTTC.

J is TRBJ2-3 and V is TRBV7-7, with D possibly matching TRBD1 (6 bases). V lost 5 bases and J lost 3, with 9 bases in between. CDR3 length: 13 amino acids. Germline CDR1 and CDR2: SSHAT and FNYEAQ (reference sequence). CDR3 bases: TGTGCCAGCAGCGAACAGGGTACAGATACGCAGTATTTT. Its translation: CASSEQGTDTQYF.